The present TCR beta chain was sequenced within a study of T cells in localized non-small cell lung cancer. The study's findings and limits: A raised T cell density in blood coincided with lengthier overall survival. Across samples, adjacent lung featured a median roughly 60 of the top 100 tumor clones. T cell clonality was highest in uninvolved adjacent lung, above tumor.

About this clone: Its antigen is unidentified.

Trimming cost V 0 bases and J 3 bases; bases outside gene matches: 1. The CDR3 runs 14 residues. The germline V gene encodes CDR1 SGHNT and CDR2 YYREEE (reference sequence). Data came from immunoSEQ multiplex PCR; TCRdb stores just in-frame clones and leaves some out. This table holds almost 65,000 clones, about nine tenths found once. This chain joins TRBV5-4 and TRBJ2-3, with 7 bases aligning to TRBD1. This TCR derives from a woman aged 40-69 years with stage I lung adenocarcinoma. The starting material was peripheral blood, obtained before any cancer treatment. The CDR3 reads CASSLDRGTDTQYF. The CDR3 nucleotides are TGTGCCAGCAGCTTGGACAGGGGTACAGATACGCAGTATTTT.